The T cell receptor beta chain under discussion was sequenced for a study of identical twins (dated by TCRdb to 2015 to 2016). Some background on the complete study: To test whether fetal clonotypes persist, this study deep-sequenced TCR alpha and beta repertoires from monozygotic twins, from unrelated adults of various ages, and from cord blood. Replicate twin experiments were performed at different times using different library preparation protocols to rule out contamination.

CDR1 and CDR2 are drawn from the germline V gene: MGHRA, YSYEKL. The CDR3 has 14 amino acids, counting the end cysteine and phenylalanine. Here the CDR3 DNA is all that survives: 42 bases in frame from base 1. Relative to germline, V is 4 bases shorter and J is 4 bases shorter, with 8 bases between their ends. Library creation used 5' RACE. The sequencing machine was an Illumina HiSeq 2000. A universal primer binding site was introduced by template switching, and a unique molecular identifier was present in the final cDNA, enabling accurate counting of TCR cDNA molecules. Specific primers in the conserved constant-segment region were used to synthesize first-strand cDNA for TCR alpha and beta chains. To control for contamination, each cDNA library was double barcoded with a SMART-Mk sample barcode plus Illumina barcodes. TruSeq adapter sequences and Illumina sample barcodes were added in two successive PCR steps. Sequencing of the TCR alpha and beta cDNA libraries was done on the Illumina HiSeq platform using custom primers. The paper's data handling went like this. MiGEC processed the raw reads to extract unique molecular identifiers, while MiXCR was used to determine the CDR3 positions. For each individual, recombination models were inferred using an EM algorithm with the repgenHMM and IGoR tools. The analysis of shared clonotypes was done with the tcR package in R, with sharing normalized by the product of cloneset sizes. To study raw recombination without the effects of thymic and clonal selection, out-of-frame nonproductive sequences were analyzed. TCRdb redid the processing of the public reads, applying fastp at Q25 and MiXCR, and retained in-frame beta chains. Identical CDR3 protein sequences are pooled into one entry, listed with their most common genes and DNA. TCRdb assigned the V and J calls; the authors' analysis was not used. This sample has 250,000 or so distinct CDR3 sequences in its table, and about 7.5% of those were observed once. The ten top clones hold less than 6.5% of the sample.

In the case of this clonotype: It lacks a known antigen. It has no much larger one-base neighbor in the sample; base qualities were not kept.

Only healthy Caucasian donors were included. The twin cohort consisted of three pairs of female monozygotic twins, all aged about 18 to 29 years. CD4+ and CD8+ T cell populations were isolated with positive isolation kits from Invitrogen. The full study reports these points: Excess twin sharing in beta out-of-frame sequences was weaker because fewer shared sequences lowered the signal-to-noise ratio. Compared with coincidental sharing between unrelated individuals, out-of-frame TCR alpha sequences shared between twins showed an excess of sequences with low generation probability. Out-of-frame TCR alpha sharing in monozygotic twins was systematically underestimated by recombination models, whereas sharing between unrelated individuals was in agreement with the recombination models. Fewer insertions were carried by abundant cord blood beta clonotypes, a similar but weaker trend appeared in young adult naive repertoires, and no such trend appeared in memory repertoires. Invariant T cells such as MAIT and iNKT could partly confound zero-insertion analyses, although diverse VJ usage argued against such confounding for most clonotypes. Conclusions relied on cross-sectional statistical analysis, since the same donors could not be followed over many years.

These data also formed part of another study, on yellow fever vaccine responses in identical twins. In that second paper, the authors write: According to the authors, the vaccine-induced T cell response in identical twins seemed to be partly convergent and partly specific to each individual. The study precisely tracked vaccine-responding T cell clones in identical twins.

The V and J segments used are TRBV4-1 and TRBJ2-6, with the D segment identity uncertain. Material for sequencing was CD8+ T cells sorted from blood. This receptor was taken from a woman under 30 in good health. The DNA reads TGCGCCAGCAGCCGAAAAACAGGGGCCAACGTCCTGACTTTC. It codes for CASSRKTGANVLTF.